These T cell receptor beta chains were read from a single sample in a study of blood T cell repertoires in COVID-19. TCRdb's table, derived via immunoSEQ multiplex PCR, lists solely in-frame clones and lacks some. In the table there are 30,000 to 40,000 clones, about 92% of which are singletons. The material sequenced was peripheral blood. These receptors were taken from a male donor with active COVID-19. Both conserved end residues are trimmed from each CDR3. Each record gives: CDR3 protein, V gene, J gene, clone size. Expanded clones get a size class; other rows say once, few or many, or leave the size out.

ASSDNAGGLFVEQF	TRBV7-6	TRBJ2-1	.
ASSTYRGGTEAF	TRBV7-8	TRBJ1-1	.
AWSSRQGNGYT	TRBV30	TRBJ1-2	.
ASSSGGLIYNEQF	TRBV5-4	TRBJ2-1	.
ASLTSGGAFSEQF	TRBV19	TRBJ2-1	.
ASSLNTGDGDTQY	TRBV4-3	TRBJ2-3	.
ASSPQSYSYNEQF	TRBV5-1	TRBJ2-1	.
ASRRTDHLGELF	TRBV6-5	TRBJ2-2	once
ASSAEQGPNYGYT	TRBV7-2	TRBJ1-2	.
ASSLTSGRVYEQY	TRBV7-2	TRBJ2-7	.
ASSPFGSYEQY	TRBV27	TRBJ2-7	.
ASSPAGAYSRSNEQF	TRBV4-2	TRBJ2-1	once
ASSSRTGSNQPQH	TRBV6-6	TRBJ1-5	.
ASAPRGQGFDEQF	TRBV12-5	TRBJ2-1	.
ASSEPGASSHSNYGYT	TRBV10-2	TRBJ1-2	few
ASAAGHETQY	TRBV19	TRBJ2-5	.
ASSQVHSAGGADTQY	TRBV4-1	TRBJ2-3	.
ASSWPIEGIRETQY	TRBV25-1	TRBJ2-5	once
ASSFTLLASTDTQY	TRBV7-2	TRBJ2-3	.
ASRFRGNNEKLF	TRBV6-5	TRBJ1-4	.
ASSSTGMNTEAF	TRBV19	TRBJ1-1	.
ASSRGGGSNNSPLH	TRBV7-9	TRBJ1-6	.
ASRVWGEGYT	TRBV12-3/TRBV12-4	TRBJ1-2	once